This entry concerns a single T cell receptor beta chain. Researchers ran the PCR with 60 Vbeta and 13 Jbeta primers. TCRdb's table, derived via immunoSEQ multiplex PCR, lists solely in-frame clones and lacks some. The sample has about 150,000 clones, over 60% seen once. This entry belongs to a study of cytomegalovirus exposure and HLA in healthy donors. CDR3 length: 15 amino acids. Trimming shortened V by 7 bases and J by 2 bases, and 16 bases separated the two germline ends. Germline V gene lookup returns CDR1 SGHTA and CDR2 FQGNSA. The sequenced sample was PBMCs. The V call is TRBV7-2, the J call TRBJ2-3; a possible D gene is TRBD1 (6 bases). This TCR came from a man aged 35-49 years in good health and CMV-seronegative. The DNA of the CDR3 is TGTGCCAGCAATCTCAGGGGTGGGGACACAGATACGCAGTATTTT. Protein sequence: CASNLRGGDTDTQYF. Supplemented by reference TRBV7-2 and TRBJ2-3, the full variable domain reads GAGVSQSPSNKVTEKGKDVELRCDPISGHTALYWYRQSLGQGLEFLIYFQGNSAPDKSGLPSDRFSAERTGGSVSTLTIQRTQQEDSAVYLCASNLRGGDTDTQYFGPGTRLTVL.